This T cell receptor (beta chain) was obtained from a study of blood T cell repertoires in COVID-19. Under the authors' procedure: Amplification of reference gene primers provided the estimated nucleated cell counts. Data came from immunoSEQ multiplex PCR; TCRdb stores just in-frame clones and leaves some out. V and J calls and clone size are as listed in that table; D and trimming were resolved from the DNA. The data show approximately 300,000 clones, approximately 90% seen once. With 3 bases removed from V and 4 bases from J, the gap between germline ends came to 13 bases. The CDR3 totals 14 residues. Germline V lookup: CDR1 LNHDA, CDR2 SQIVND (reference sequence).

Sequencing was carried out using peripheral blood. The rearrangement uses TRBV19 and TRBJ2-7, with a tentative D call TRBD1 (6 bases). The source is a man in his thirties or forties with acute or convalescent COVID-19. DNA for the CDR3: TGTGCCAGTAGTATTACGACAGGAGATTACGAGCAGTACTTC. Protein sequence: CASSITTGDYEQYF.